This T cell receptor beta chain came from a study of blood T cell repertoires in COVID-19. Study-level background: PBMCs, B-cell-depleted T cells, or T cells were the source of the cDNA or gDNA that made up the material.

Original processing notes: Nucleated cell counts were estimated from reference gene primer amplification. The method was immunoSEQ multiplex PCR; TCRdb's version includes in-frame clones alone and lacks a portion of them. D and trimming were read from the DNA, whereas the V and J calls and clone size are those reported in that table. The sample has hundreds of thousands of clones, around 83% seen once. V shed 1 base, J shed 6 bases, and the junction held 7 bases outside the gene matches. The germline V gene encodes CDR1 SGHRS and CDR2 YFSETQ. The CDR3 spans 15 residues. Participants, roughly 18 to 90 years old, spanned fewer than 30 US areas. Resolution of symptoms, clearance, or two negative PCRs was present in recovered Cohort 3 donors.

The chain is built from TRBV5-1 and TRBJ2-1; TRBD2 matches 7 bases. The clonotype was recovered from a woman between 35 and 50 years old who had recovered from COVID-19. Sample: PBMCs or T cells enriched from blood (not recorded which). The CDR3, as DNA: TGCGCCAGCAGCTTGTTGGGGGAGGGCCCCAATGAGCAGTTCTTC. Its translation is CASSLLGEGPNEQFF.